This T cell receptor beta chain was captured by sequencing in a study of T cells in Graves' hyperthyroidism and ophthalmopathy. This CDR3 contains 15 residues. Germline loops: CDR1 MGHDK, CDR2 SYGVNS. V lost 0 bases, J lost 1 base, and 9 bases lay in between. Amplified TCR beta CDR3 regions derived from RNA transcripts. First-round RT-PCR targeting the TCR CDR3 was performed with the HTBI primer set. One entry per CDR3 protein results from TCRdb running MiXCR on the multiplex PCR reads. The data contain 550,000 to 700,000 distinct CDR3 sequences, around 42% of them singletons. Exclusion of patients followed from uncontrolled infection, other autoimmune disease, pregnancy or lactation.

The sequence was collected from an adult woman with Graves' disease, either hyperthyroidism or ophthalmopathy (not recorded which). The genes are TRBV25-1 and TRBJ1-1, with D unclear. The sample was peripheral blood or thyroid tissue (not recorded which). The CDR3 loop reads CASSEYSGPNTEAFF. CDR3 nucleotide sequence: TGTGCCAGCAGTGAATATAGTGGGCCGAACACTGAAGCTTTCTTT.